This is a list of T cell receptor beta chains from one sample in a study of identical twins. In TCRdb, the 5' RACE reads were re-called with MiXCR into one record per CDR3 protein. The sample has more than 650,000 distinct CDR3 sequences, 5.5% to 6.5% seen once. Specimen: naive T cells sorted from blood. Receptor source: a man in his late teens or twenties in good health. Both conserved end residues are part of each CDR3. The order of the fields is V gene, J gene, CDR3 protein.

TRBV3-1	TRBJ2-7	CASSQDGLADISYEQYF
TRBV20-1	TRBJ2-5	CSATDVPETQYF
TRBV5-1	TRBJ2-5	CASSPQGYRGETQYF
TRBV24-1	TRBJ1-2	CATSDQRAGGDYGYTF
TRBV27	TRBJ2-5	CASGPGGTQYF
TRBV5-1	TRBJ2-1	CASSLEGQKDKQFF
TRBV6-1	TRBJ2-1	CASSPIAGGYNEQFF
TRBV20-1	TRBJ2-1	CSANRDLAFF
TRBV7-7	TRBJ2-3	CASSKGTSGSTQYF
TRBV27	TRBJ1-4	CASSPGDGREKLFF
TRBV15	TRBJ2-1	CATSRDLGEGRFNEQFF
TRBV5-5	TRBJ2-5	CASSLTALGPQETQYF
TRBV12-5	TRBJ2-4	CASGPPLGDAKNIQYF
TRBV24-1	TRBJ2-5	CATHAGGVAETQYF
TRBV7-9	TRBJ1-4	CASSLEGPEPNEKLFF
TRBV12-3/TRBV12-4	TRBJ1-5	CASRITGDSNQPQHF
TRBV29-1	TRBJ2-3	CSVEVAGGHSFDTQYF
TRBV4-1	TRBJ2-3	CASSQDRATDTQYF
TRBV20-1	TRBJ2-7	CSAEGAGRYEQYF
TRBV27	TRBJ2-7	CASSPSAGYEQYF
TRBV10-3	TRBJ1-2	CAISRTVNPGGYTF
TRBV6-5	TRBJ1-5	CASSRRNQPQHF
TRBV10-3	TRBJ2-3	CAIEASGGTDTQYF
TRBV7-9	TRBJ1-1	CASSSEDREAFF
TRBV10-3	TRBJ2-1	CAISEEIAGAYNEQFF
TRBV20-1	TRBJ2-1	CSASKSDTYNEQFF
TRBV20-1	TRBJ2-7	CSASWQTNYEQYF
TRBV7-2	TRBJ2-7	CASSTEGESVDYEQYF
TRBV27	TRBJ2-7	CASKTGQGFYEQYF
TRBV28	TRBJ2-3	CASSPSDTSTDTQYF
TRBV29-1	TRBJ2-5	CSVEEYYTQYF
TRBV6-5	TRBJ2-1	CASSSADSSYNEQFF
TRBV7-9	TRBJ1-1	CASSPIPGEGTEAFF